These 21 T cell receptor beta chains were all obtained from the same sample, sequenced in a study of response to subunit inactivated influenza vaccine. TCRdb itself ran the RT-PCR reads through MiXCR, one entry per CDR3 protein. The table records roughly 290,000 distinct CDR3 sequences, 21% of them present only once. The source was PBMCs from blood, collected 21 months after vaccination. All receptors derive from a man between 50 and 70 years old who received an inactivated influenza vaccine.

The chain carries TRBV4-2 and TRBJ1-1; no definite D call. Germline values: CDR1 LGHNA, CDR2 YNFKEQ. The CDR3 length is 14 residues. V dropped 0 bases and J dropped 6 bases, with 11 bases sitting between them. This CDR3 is CASSQESQAAEAFF. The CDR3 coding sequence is TGTGCCAGCAGCCAAGAGAGTCAGGCCGCTGAAGCTTTCTTT.

The CDR3, as DNA: TGTGCCAGCAGTACCTACTACAATGAGCAGTTCTTC. Its translation: CASSTYYNEQFF. V gene TRBV12-3 or TRBV12-4 combines with J gene TRBJ2-1; D is unresolved. Trimming pared 5 bases from V and 3 bases from J, leaving 5 bases between. This CDR3 comprises 12 residues.

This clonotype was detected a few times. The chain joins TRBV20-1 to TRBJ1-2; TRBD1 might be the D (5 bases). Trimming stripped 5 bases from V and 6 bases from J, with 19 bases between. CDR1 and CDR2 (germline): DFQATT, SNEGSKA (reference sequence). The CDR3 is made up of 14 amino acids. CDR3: CSAPPMWGSHGYTF. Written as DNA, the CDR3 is TGCAGTGCTCCGCCCATGTGGGGGTCCCATGGCTACACCTTC.

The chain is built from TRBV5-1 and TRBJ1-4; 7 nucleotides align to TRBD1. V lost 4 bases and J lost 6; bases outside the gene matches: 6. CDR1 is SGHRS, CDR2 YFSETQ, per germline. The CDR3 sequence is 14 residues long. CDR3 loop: CASSVDRADEKLFF. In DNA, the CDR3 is TGCGCCAGCAGCGTTGACAGGGCTGATGAAAAACTGTTTTTT.

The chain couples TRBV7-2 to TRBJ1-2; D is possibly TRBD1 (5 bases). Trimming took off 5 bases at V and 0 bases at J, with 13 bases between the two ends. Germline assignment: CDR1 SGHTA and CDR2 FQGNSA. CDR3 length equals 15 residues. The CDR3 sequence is CASSQGRPANYGYTF. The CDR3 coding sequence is TGTGCCAGCAGCCAGGGACGGCCAGCTAACTATGGCTACACCTTC.

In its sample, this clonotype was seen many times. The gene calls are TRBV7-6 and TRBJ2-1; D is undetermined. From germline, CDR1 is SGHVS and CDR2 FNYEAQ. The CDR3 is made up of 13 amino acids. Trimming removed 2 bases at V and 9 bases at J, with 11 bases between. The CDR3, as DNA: TGTGCCAGCAGCTTAACGGAAAGTGGTGAGCAGTTCTTC. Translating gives CASSLTESGEQFF.

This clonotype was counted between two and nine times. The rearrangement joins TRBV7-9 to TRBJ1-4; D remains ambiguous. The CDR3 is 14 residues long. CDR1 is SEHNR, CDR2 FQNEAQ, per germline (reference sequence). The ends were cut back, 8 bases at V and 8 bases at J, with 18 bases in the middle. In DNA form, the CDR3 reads TGTGCCAGCCGTTCGGGATTTTTAACCGAAAAACTGTTTTTT. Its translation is CASRSGFLTEKLFF.

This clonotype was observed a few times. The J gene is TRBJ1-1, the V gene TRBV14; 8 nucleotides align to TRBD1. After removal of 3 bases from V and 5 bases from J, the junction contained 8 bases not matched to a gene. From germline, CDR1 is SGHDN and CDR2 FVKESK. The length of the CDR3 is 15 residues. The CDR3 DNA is TGTGCCAGCAGCCACAGGGGGCCACGGAGAACTGAAGCTTTCTTT. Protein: CASSHRGPRRTEAFF. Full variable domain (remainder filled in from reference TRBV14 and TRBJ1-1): EAGVTQFPSHSVIEKGQTVTLRCDPISGHDNLYWYRRVMGKEIKFLLHFVKESKQDESGMPNNRFLAERTGGTYSTLKVQPAELEDSGVYFCASSHRGPRRTEAFFGQGTRLTVV.

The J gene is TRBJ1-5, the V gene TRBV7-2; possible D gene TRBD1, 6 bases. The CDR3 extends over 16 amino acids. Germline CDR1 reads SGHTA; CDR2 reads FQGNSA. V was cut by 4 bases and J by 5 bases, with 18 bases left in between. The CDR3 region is CASSSRVGGAYQPQHF. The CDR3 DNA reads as TGTGCCAGCAGCTCCCGGGTCGGGGGGGCCTATCAGCCCCAGCATTTT.

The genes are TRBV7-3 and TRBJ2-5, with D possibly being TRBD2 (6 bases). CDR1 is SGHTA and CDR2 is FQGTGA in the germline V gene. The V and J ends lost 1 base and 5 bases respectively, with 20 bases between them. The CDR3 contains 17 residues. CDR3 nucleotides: TGTGCCAGCAGCTTAAGGGGCGGGACGGGGATGTTTGAGACCCAGTACTTC. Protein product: CASSLRGGTGMFETQYF. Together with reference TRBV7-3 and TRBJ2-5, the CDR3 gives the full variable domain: GAGVSQTPSNKVTEKGKYVELRCDPISGHTALYWYRQSLGQGPEFLIYFQGTGAADDSGLPNDRFFAVRPEGSVSTLKIQRTERGDSAVYLCASSLRGGTGMFETQYFGPGTRLLVL.

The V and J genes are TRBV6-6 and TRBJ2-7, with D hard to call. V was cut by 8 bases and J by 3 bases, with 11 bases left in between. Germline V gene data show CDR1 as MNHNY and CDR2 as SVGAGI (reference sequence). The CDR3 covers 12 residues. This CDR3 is CASGNTLYEQYF. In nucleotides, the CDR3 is TGTGCCAGCGGAAATACCCTCTACGAGCAGTACTTC.

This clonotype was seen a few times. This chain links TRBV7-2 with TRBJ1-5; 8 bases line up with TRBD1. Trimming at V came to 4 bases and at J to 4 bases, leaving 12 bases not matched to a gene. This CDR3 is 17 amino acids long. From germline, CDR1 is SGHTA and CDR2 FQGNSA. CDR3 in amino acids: CASSSDQGAPFNQPQHF. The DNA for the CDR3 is TGTGCCAGCAGCTCGGATCAGGGGGCCCCCTTTAATCAGCCCCAGCATTTT.

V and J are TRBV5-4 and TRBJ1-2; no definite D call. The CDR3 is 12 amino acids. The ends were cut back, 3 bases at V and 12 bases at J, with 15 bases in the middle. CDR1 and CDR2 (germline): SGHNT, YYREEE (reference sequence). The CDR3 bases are TGTGCCAGCAGCTCACTAGAGGGCTCCAACACCTTC. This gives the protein CASSSLEGSNTF.

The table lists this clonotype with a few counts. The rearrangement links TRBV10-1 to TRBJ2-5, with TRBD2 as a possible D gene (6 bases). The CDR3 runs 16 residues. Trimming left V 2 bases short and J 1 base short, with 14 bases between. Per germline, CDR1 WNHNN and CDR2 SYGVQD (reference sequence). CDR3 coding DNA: TGCGCCAGCAGTGAGGGTCTTCGGGGGAGCCAAGAGACCCAGTACTTC. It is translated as CASSEGLRGSQETQYF.

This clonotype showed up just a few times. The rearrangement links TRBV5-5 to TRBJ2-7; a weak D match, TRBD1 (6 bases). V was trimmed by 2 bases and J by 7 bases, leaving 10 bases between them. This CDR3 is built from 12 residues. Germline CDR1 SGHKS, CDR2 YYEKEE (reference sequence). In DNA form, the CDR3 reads TGTGCCAGCAGCTTCGACAGGTTTGAGCAGTACTTC. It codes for CASSFDRFEQYF.

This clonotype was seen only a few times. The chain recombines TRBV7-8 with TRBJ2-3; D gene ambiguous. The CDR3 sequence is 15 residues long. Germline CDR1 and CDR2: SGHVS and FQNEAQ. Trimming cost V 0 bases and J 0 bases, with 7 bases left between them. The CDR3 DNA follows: TGTGCCAGCAGCTTAGCGGGGTTCAGCACAGATACGCAGTATTTT. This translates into CASSLAGFSTDTQYF.

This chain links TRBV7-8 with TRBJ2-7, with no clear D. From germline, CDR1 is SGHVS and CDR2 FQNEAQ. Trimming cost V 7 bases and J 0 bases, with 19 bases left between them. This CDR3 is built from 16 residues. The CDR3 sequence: CASIPLGRESSYEQYF. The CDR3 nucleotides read TGTGCCAGCATTCCCCTCGGCAGAGAAAGCTCCTACGAGCAGTACTTC.

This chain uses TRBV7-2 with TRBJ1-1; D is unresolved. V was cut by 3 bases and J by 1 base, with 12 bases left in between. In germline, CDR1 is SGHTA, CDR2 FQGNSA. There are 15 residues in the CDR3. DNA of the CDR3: TGTGCCAGCAGCTTGTCGAACATGAGGAACACTGAAGCTTTCTTT. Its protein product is CASSLSNMRNTEAFF.

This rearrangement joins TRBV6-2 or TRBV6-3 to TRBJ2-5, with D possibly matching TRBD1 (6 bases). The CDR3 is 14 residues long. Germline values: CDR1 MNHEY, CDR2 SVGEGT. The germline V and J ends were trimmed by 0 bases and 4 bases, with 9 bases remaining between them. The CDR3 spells CASSYSYRAETQYF. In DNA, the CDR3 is TGTGCCAGCAGTTACTCGTACAGGGCAGAGACCCAGTACTTC.

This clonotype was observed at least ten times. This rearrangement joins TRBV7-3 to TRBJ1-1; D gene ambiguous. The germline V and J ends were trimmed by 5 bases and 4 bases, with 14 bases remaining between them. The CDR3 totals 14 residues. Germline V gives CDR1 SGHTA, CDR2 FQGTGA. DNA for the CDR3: TGTGCCAGCAGCCCAGGCACAGAGGGCACTGAAGCTTTCTTT. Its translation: CASSPGTEGTEAFF.

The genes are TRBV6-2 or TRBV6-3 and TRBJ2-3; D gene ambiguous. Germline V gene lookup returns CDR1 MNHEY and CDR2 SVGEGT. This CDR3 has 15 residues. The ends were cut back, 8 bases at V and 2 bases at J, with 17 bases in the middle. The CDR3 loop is CASALPRQHTDTQYF. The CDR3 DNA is TGTGCCAGCGCCCTACCGCGACAACACACAGATACGCAGTATTTT.